This T cell receptor (beta chain) comes out of a study of neoadjuvant nivolumab and ipilimumab in lung cancer. Using immunoSEQ multiplex PCR, the repertoire was profiled, and TCRdb retains in-frame clones only, with some absent. The sample carries about 18,000 clones, more than 75% recorded once. The CDR3 is 16 residues long. J lost 3 bases, V lost 4 bases, and 7 bases had no gene match. Germline V lookup: CDR1 MNHEY, CDR2 SVGAGI. The chain combines TRBV6-5 with TRBJ1-4, with TRBD1 identical over 8 bases. The clonotype originates from an adult with non-small cell lung cancer. The specimen was tumor tissue, collected after neoadjuvant nivolumab, alone or with ipilimumab, at or shortly before surgery. Here the CDR3 reads CASSWDRNPPNEKLFF. The CDR3 bases are TGTGCCAGCAGTTGGGACAGGAACCCCCCTAATGAAAAACTGTTTTTT.